This entry lists 12 T cell receptor beta chains sequenced from one sample in a study of shared clonotypes between healthy human individuals. Data came from immunoSEQ multiplex PCR; TCRdb stores just in-frame clones and leaves some out. The sample shows some 2,100,000 clones, 85% to 95% of them seen only once. CD45RO negativity and positive selection for CCR7 defined naive CD8 cells, a population that excluded terminally differentiated effector memory CD45RA+ cells. The material sequenced was naive CD8+ T cells from PBMCs. These receptors originate from a man aged 18 to 29 in good health. Some clones in this sample may be carry-over from other donors' samples.

The rearrangement uses TRBV19 and TRBJ1-1; D is unresolved. V lost 7 bases, J lost 5 bases, and 14 bases lay in between. The CDR3 totals 13 residues. Per germline, CDR1 LNHDA and CDR2 SQIVND (reference sequence). The CDR3 DNA reads as TGTGCCAGTACCACATTTGGTGGTACTGAAGCTTTCTTT. This translates into CASTTFGGTEAFF.

This clone has only a few counts. The V gene is TRBV21-1, the J gene TRBJ1-2. TRBV21-1 is flagged as a pseudogene. CDR3 length: 14 residues. CDR3 sequence: CASISRYGVVGYTF. The CDR3, as DNA: TGTGCCAGCATCTCGAGGTACGGGGTTGTCGGCTACACCTTC.

The chain is built from TRBV9 and TRBJ2-2; TRBD2 might be the D (6 bases). V gave up 4 bases and J gave up 0 bases, with 13 bases separating them. The CDR3 totals 16 residues. Germline V gene lookup returns CDR1 SGDLS and CDR2 YYNGEE. The CDR3 nucleotides read TGTGCCAGCAGCCTGGGAGGCGGTTCGAACACCGGGGAGCTGTTTTTT. Translating it yields CASSLGGGSNTGELFF.

In DNA, the CDR3 is TGCGCCAGCAGCTTGGGGCAGCGGTCCTACGAGCAGTACTTC. Protein sequence: CASSLGQRSYEQYF. The rearrangement links TRBV5-1 to TRBJ2-7; D may be TRBD2 (5 bases). Germline lookup yields CDR1 SGHRS and CDR2 YFSETQ. The CDR3 totals 14 residues. Between the trimmed V and J ends, which lost 0 bases and 1 base, there was a span of 8 bases.

Here the CDR3 reads CASSFGASPGGSPQETQYF. In DNA form, the CDR3 reads TGCGCCAGCAGCTTTGGGGCTAGTCCAGGGGGTAGCCCTCAAGAGACCCAGTACTTC. The V call is TRBV5-1, the J call TRBJ2-5; 7 nucleotides line up with TRBD1. This CDR3 has 19 residues. V lost 2 bases to trimming and J lost 2 bases; unmatched junction nucleotides: 18. Germline V gene data show CDR1 as SGHRS and CDR2 as YFSETQ.

A note on this clone: The identical CDR3 is also encoded by other nucleotide sequences in the sample. The chain has TRBV27 and TRBJ2-5, with 8 bases identical to TRBD2. The CDR3 runs to 14 residues. V lost 3 bases and J lost 5; bases outside the gene matches: 5. Germline V gene data show CDR1 as MNHEY and CDR2 as SMNVEV (reference sequence). CDR3 coding DNA: TGTGCCAGCAGTTTTCGGGGGGGCCGGGAGACCCAGTACTTC. This translates into CASSFRGGRETQYF.

V is TRBV2 and J is TRBJ2-3; D gene ambiguous. Deletions cut 1 base from V and 0 bases from J, with 8 bases between. This CDR3 spans 15 amino acids. CDR1 and CDR2 (germline): SNHLY, FYNNEI. The CDR3 sequence is CASSEEASSTDTQYF. DNA for the CDR3: TGTGCCAGCAGTGAAGAAGCATCTAGCACAGATACGCAGTATTTT. The entire variable domain, with the rest obtained from reference TRBV2 and TRBJ2-3, is as follows: EPEVTQTPSHQVTQMGQEVILRCVPISNHLYFYWYRQILGQKVEFLVSFYNNEISEKSEIFDDQFSVERPDGSNFTLKIRSTKLEDSAMYFCASSEEASSTDTQYFGPGTRLTVL.

The CDR3: CASSLAWADTQYF. The CDR3 DNA follows: TGTGCCAGCAGCTTAGCCTGGGCAGATACGCAGTATTTT. This sequence joins TRBV7-9 and TRBJ2-3, with D uncertain. Germline CDR1 and CDR2: SEHNR and FQNEAQ (reference sequence). This CDR3 spans 13 amino acids. Trimming removed 0 bases at V and 4 bases at J, with 5 bases between.

V usage is TRBV7-9 and J usage is TRBJ1-1; no clear D. Germline lookup yields CDR1 SEHNR and CDR2 FQNEAQ (reference sequence). The V gene lost 6 bases and the J gene lost 7 bases, with 15 bases spanning the gap. The CDR3 runs to 13 residues. The CDR3 here is CASRARTVDEAFF. The DNA of the CDR3 is TGTGCCAGCAGGGCACGGACGGTTGATGAAGCTTTCTTT.

CDR3 sequence: CASSPPGGYTEAFF. Here the CDR3 DNA reads TGCGCCAGCAGCCCCCCAGGGGGCTACACTGAAGCTTTCTTT. This chain uses TRBV4-3 with TRBJ1-1, with 8 bases identical to TRBD1. Looked up from germline, CDR1 is LGHNA and CDR2 is YSLEER. The J segment lost 3 bases and the V segment lost 4 bases, leaving 4 bases of the junction unmatched. CDR3 length: 14 residues.

This CDR3 is CASSLNTGRAYEQYF. CDR3 DNA: TGTGCCAGCAGTTTGAATACGGGACGGGCATACGAGCAGTACTTC. The rearrangement uses TRBV27 and TRBJ2-7; D may correspond to TRBD1 or TRBD2 (5 bases each). This CDR3 is built from 15 residues. The V gene's germline CDR1 is MNHEY and CDR2 SMNVEV (reference sequence). V was clipped by 3 bases and J by 4 bases, with 16 bases between them.

The rearrangement uses TRBV7-8 and TRBJ1-1; no clear D. The CDR3 is 15 residues long. CDR1 and CDR2 from the germline V gene are SGHVS and FQNEAQ. V lost 5 bases and J 1 base, leaving 14 bases between the germline ends. CDR3 DNA: TGTGCCAGCAGCCCCCGTGGGAGCTGGAACACTGAAGCTTTCTTT. Translated, it gives CASSPRGSWNTEAFF.